This TCR beta chain was recovered during a study of Ad26.COV2.S vaccination and SARS-CoV-2 variants. Using immunoSEQ multiplex PCR, the repertoire was profiled, and TCRdb retains in-frame clones only, with some absent. The sample consists of approximately 410,000 clones, around 92% of them appearing once. Indicated treatment: some 19 received Ad26.COV2.S at low or high dose, single or two shots; about 5 received placebo; per-sample allocation not given. The samples date from day 63 after the first vaccine or placebo injection. Germline-derived CDR1 and CDR2 are SGHTA and FQGNSA. The CDR3 is made up of 14 amino acids. On this clone: Mismatch with germline at one junction end may stem from a read error.

This sequence originates from a person between 18 and 65 years old who received the Ad26.COV2.S COVID-19 vaccine or a placebo. The V gene is TRBV7-2, the J gene TRBJ2-5, with TRBD2 matching over 9 bases. The specimen was peripheral blood, collected in a trial of Ad26.COV2.S vaccine versus placebo. CDR3 sequence reads: CASSFTSGQETQYF. The DNA for the CDR3 is TGTGCCAGCAGCTTTACTAGCGGGCAAGAAACCCAGTACTTC.